This T cell receptor beta chain was sequenced in a study of shared clonotypes between healthy human individuals (dated by TCRdb to about 2020). General notes on the study: The cohort comprised a couple of women and a few men aged 18 to 49 years. To estimate repertoire size and how much clonotype sharing occurs between individuals, the study deeply sequenced the blood TCR repertoires of about five healthy adults. To increase sequencing depth and limit assay-specific biases, TCR repertoire library preparation and sequencing were carried out by different laboratories using diverse techniques. Per donor, leukapheresis produced somewhere between about 0.94 and 9 billion PBMCs.

Healthy HIV-negative adults with no recently reported acute infections or vaccinations were included as donors. Only Caucasian adults living in Nashville, Tennessee, USA were represented among the donors. For unsorted samples, 70 million to 95 million PBMCs were counted, and genomic DNA was extracted using the QIAamp DNA Blood Mini kit. Blood was obtained by leukapheresis, after which PBMCs were separated by Ficoll-Histopaque density gradient centrifugation and cryopreserved in liquid nitrogen vapor phase. TCR CDR3 regions were amplified from genomic DNA by multiplex PCR using the deep immunoSEQ assay. Extracted genomic DNA from each cell subset was distributed evenly across all wells of several immunoSEQ 96-well plates, and each plate was treated as a replicate. For unsorted PBMC, each replicate PCR was loaded with approximately 0.3 ug genomic DNA, equivalent to about 30,000 T cell genomes. Unsorted PBMC genomic DNA was sequenced across ten immunoSEQ deep assay plates. The purified libraries were quantified using a Qubit 3.0 fluorometer, sized with a Bioanalyzer 2100, and then quantified again using the KAPA Library Quantification kit. A separate single-read 150-cycle Illumina NextSeq 550 flow cell was used to sequence each immunoSEQ 96-well plate. Per the authors' processing: Because the immunoSEQ output held only junctional sequences and lacked quality scores, the filtering could not match the filtering applied to full-length reads. To assign V/J genes and CDR3, sequences were annotated using PyIR, a Python wrapper for IgBLAST v1.9, with IMGT germline references. Any read was removed if the V/J assignment was weak (E-value above 1e-6), the CDR3 was missing, or the read contained stop codons, out-of-frame junctions, or ambiguous translated residues. V3J clonotypes were defined as sequences sharing an identical inferred V gene, J gene, and CDR3 amino acid sequence. Percentage overlap between repertoires was calculated by dividing the number of shared unique clonotypes by the size of the smaller repertoire. Repertoire richness was assessed with RTK rarefaction, the Chao1 estimator, and Recon v2.1 estimates of unobserved clonotypes. The table was pulled from immuneACCESS by TCRdb, which kept in-frame rearrangements only. Such tables lose some clones; where checked, under half of the loss comes from unresolved V genes, and the rest has no known cause. The DNA was the basis for D and trimming; V, J and clone size are from that table. The sample yields roughly 500,000 clones; approximately 80% were counted once. In total, the top ten clones hold around 12% of the sample.

Concerning this clone: This receptor's antigen is unknown. Per-base quality was not reported, and no clone a single base away is much larger than it.

Broader findings and caveats from the paper: Sampling was limited to blood, and TCR repertoires in tissue likely differ from TCR repertoires in blood. The small number of donors limited the genetic and exposure-history diversity represented. Pairwise subsampling indicated that sequencing depth was expected to affect the degree of clonotype sharing among donors.

V has 8 bases trimmed and J has 2 bases trimmed; junction bases matching no gene number 6. The CDR3, from cysteine to phenylalanine, totals 15 residues. Of the read, only the CDR3 DNA is kept; its 45 bases are in frame from base 1. CDR1 MDHEN and CDR2 SYDVKM were looked up in the germline V gene. The rearranged chain carries TRBV28 and TRBJ2-1, with 10 bases matching TRBD1. The source material was PBMCs. The TCR comes from a woman in her forties in good health. Some clones in this sample may be carry-over from other donors' samples. The CDR3 corresponds to CASGSGTGAYNEQFF. The DNA sequence is given as TGTGCCAGCGGGTCCGGGACAGGGGCCTACAATGAGCAGTTCTTC. With the portions outside the CDR3 filled from the reference TRBV28 and TRBJ2-1 genes, the complete variable region becomes DVKVTQSSRYLVKRTGEKVFLECVQDMDHENMFWYRQDPGLGLRLIYFSYDVKMKEKGDIPEGYSVSREKKERFSLILESASTNQTSMYLCASGSGTGAYNEQFFGPGTRLTVL.